A selection of T cell receptor beta chains follows, all from one sample in a study of blood T cell repertoires in COVID-19. Here immunoSEQ multiplex PCR was the method, and the copy in TCRdb shows in-frame clones only, minus some. The table includes about 83,000 clones, about 87% detected once. Sample: peripheral blood. These receptors came from an older man with active or convalescent COVID-19. Both conserved end residues are part of each CDR3. A D gene is named only where the DNA matches it firmly. Not every row has a clone size; where given, it reads once, few, many or a size class.

cdr3_length j_call clone_size d_call v_call cdr3_aa cdr3_nt
15 TRBJ1-4 - TRBD1 TRBV5-1 CASSYGDRDNEKLFF TGCGCCAGCAGCTACGGCGACAGGGATAATGAAAAACTGTTTTTT
13 TRBJ1-2 once - TRBV6-2/TRBV6-3 CASSYGGNYGYTF TGTGCCAGCAGTTACGGGGGGAACTATGGCTACACCTTC
15 TRBJ1-3 - - TRBV2 CASRYQGLSGNTIYF TGTGCCAGCCGATACCAGGGGCTCTCTGGAAACACCATATATTTT
13 TRBJ1-2 - - TRBV28 CASSPPGDYGYTF TGTGCCAGCAGTCCTCCCGGGGACTATGGCTACACCTTC
15 TRBJ2-1 once TRBD2 TRBV2 CASSEPGGTNNEQFF TGTGCCAGCAGTGAACCGGGAGGGACGAACAATGAGCAGTTCTTC
13 TRBJ1-2 once - TRBV5-1 CASSLRSPEGYTF TGCGCCAGCAGCTTAAGGAGTCCCGAGGGCTACACCTTC
13 TRBJ2-2 - - TRBV19 CASSIANTGELFF TGTGCCAGTAGTATAGCTAACACCGGGGAGCTGTTTTTT
14 TRBJ1-3 - TRBD1 TRBV5-5 CASSPRTGRNTIYF TGTGCCAGCAGCCCTCGGACAGGGAGGAACACCATATATTTT
14 TRBJ1-6 - - TRBV19 CASSIRELNSPLHF TGTGCCAGTAGTATTCGGGAGCTTAATTCACCCCTCCACTTT
15 TRBJ1-3 - TRBD1 TRBV19 CASSTWTGQGNTIYF TGTGCCAGTAGTACCTGGACAGGGCAGGGAAACACCATATATTTT
15 TRBJ2-1 - TRBD2 TRBV27 CASSLRRLAGDEQFF TGTGCCAGCAGTTTAAGGAGACTAGCCGGCGATGAGCAGTTCTTC
16 TRBJ2-5 - TRBD2 TRBV5-1 CASSLKLAGGQETQYF TGCGCCAGCAGCTTGAAACTAGCGGGGGGGCAAGAGACCCAGTACTTC
17 TRBJ1-4 - - TRBV19 CASTPRGDSATNEKLFF TGTGCCAGTACCCCCCGGGGAGACTCAGCAACTAATGAAAAACTGTTTTTT
14 TRBJ1-4 - TRBD1 TRBV5-1 CASSVTGGSEKLFF TGCGCCAGCAGCGTGACAGGGGGCAGCGAAAAACTGTTTTTT
15 TRBJ2-1 - TRBD2 TRBV6-1 CASSESGRAGYEQFF TGTGCCAGCAGTGAAAGCGGGAGGGCCGGCTATGAGCAGTTCTTC
16 TRBJ2-2 - - TRBV5-1 CASSLVVTRNTGELFF TGCGCCAGCAGCTTGGTGGTGACTAGGAACACCGGGGAGCTGTTTTTT
15 TRBJ2-2 - - TRBV10-1 CASSETRVGTGELFF TGCGCCAGCAGTGAAACCAGGGTGGGCACCGGGGAGCTGTTTTTT
14 TRBJ1-5 - TRBD1 TRBV6-5 CASSYDRGNQPQHF TGTGCCAGCAGTTACGACAGGGGCAATCAGCCCCAGCATTTT
15 TRBJ1-3 - - TRBV7-2 CASSLSGRGGNTIYF TGTGCCAGCAGCTTAAGTGGCAGGGGTGGAAACACCATATATTTT
17 TRBJ1-1 - - TRBV3-1/TRBV3-2 CASSQDPRSQINTEAFF TGTGCCAGCAGCCAAGATCCCAGGTCACAGATAAACACTGAAGCTTTCTTT
14 TRBJ1-5 - - TRBV3-1/TRBV3-2 CASSQDPGVQPQHF TGTGCCAGCAGCCAAGACCCAGGGGTTCAGCCCCAGCATTTT
14 TRBJ2-4 once - TRBV10-2 CASQTGLAKNIQYF TGCGCCAGCCAGACAGGCCTAGCCAAAAACATTCAGTACTTC
14 TRBJ2-5 - - TRBV30 CAADREARQETQYF TGTGCCGCCGACAGGGAGGCCAGACAAGAGACCCAGTACTTC
12 TRBJ2-1 - - TRBV3-1/TRBV3-2 CASSLSGNEQFF TGTGCCAGCAGCCTATCGGGAAATGAGCAGTTCTTC